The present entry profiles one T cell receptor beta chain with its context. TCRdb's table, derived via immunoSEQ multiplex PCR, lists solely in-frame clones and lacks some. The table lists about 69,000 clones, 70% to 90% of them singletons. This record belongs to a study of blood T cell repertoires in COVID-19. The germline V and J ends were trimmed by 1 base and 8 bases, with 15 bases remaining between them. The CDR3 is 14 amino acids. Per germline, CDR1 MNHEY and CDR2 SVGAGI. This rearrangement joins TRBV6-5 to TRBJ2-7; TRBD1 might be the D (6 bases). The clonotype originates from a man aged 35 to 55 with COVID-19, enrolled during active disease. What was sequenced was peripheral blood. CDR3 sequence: CASSYLGASAKQYF. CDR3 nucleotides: TGTGCCAGCAGTTACTTGGGGGCATCGGCAAAGCAGTACTTC.